The source of this TCR beta chain is a study of T cells and Merkel cell carcinoma outcomes. CDR1 is SGHDN, CDR2 FVKESK, per germline. The CDR3 consists of 12 residues. As for this clone: The antigen is undetermined.

Overall study findings and caveats: Reportedly, T-cell repertoire with density predicts Merkel cell carcinoma outcomes.

Produced via immunoSEQ multiplex PCR; TCRdb's table is partial and in-frame only. Of about 15,000 clones listed, around 86% are singletons. The V and J genes are TRBV14 and TRBJ1-1; D is unresolved. This TCR was sampled from a human donor with Merkel cell carcinoma. The sequenced sample consisted of tumor tissue from Merkel cell carcinoma. CDR3 amino acids: CASGRLNTEAFF. CDR3 bases: TGTGCTAGTGGACGGTTGAACACTGAAGCTTTCTTT.